This note documents a single T cell receptor beta chain sequence. Authors' analysis steps: Estimates of nucleated cell counts were drawn from the amplification of reference gene primers. Libraries were prepared by immunoSEQ multiplex PCR; TCRdb keeps only in-frame clonotypes and omits some of them. V, J and clone size were drawn from that table, and D and trimming were deduced from the DNA. The data hold 270,000 or so clones, with approximately 86% observed a single time. These data belong to a study of blood T cell repertoires in COVID-19. Study information: The analysed material was cDNA or gDNA that came from T cells, B-cell-depleted T cells, or PBMCs.

V shed 4 bases and J shed 3 bases, with 10 bases lying between them. There are 13 residues in the CDR3. CDR1 and CDR2 (germline): SQVTM, ANQGSEA. The sequenced sample consisted of peripheral blood. The V call is TRBV29-1, the J call TRBJ1-3, with D maybe TRBD1 (6 bases). The sequence was obtained from a woman aged 18-29 years with acute or convalescent COVID-19. CDR3 nucleotides: TGCAGCGTTGTGAAGGACAGTGGAAACACCATATATTTT. This sequence encodes CSVVKDSGNTIYF.